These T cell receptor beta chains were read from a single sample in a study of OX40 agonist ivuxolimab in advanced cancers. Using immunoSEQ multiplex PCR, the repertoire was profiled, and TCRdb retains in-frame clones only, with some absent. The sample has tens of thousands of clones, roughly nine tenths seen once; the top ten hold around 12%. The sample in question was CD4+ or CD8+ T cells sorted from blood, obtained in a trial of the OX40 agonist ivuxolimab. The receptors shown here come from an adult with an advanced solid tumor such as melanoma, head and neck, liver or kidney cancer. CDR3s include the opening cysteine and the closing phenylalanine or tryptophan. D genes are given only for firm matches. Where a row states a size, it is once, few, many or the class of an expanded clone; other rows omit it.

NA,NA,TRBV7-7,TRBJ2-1,TGTGCCAGCAGCTTAGGCGCCAGCAAAGGGGAGCAGTTCTTC,CASSLGASKGEQFF
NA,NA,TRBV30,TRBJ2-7,TGTGCCTTCTCGGGGCGGATCAGCTCCTACGAGCAGTACTTC,CAFSGRISSYEQYF
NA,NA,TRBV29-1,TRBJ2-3,TGCAGCCCCACATCGGGGGATACGCAGTATTTT,CSPTSGDTQYF
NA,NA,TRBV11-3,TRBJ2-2,TGTGCCAGCGGAGGCGGCGGTTCGAACACCGGGGAGCTGTTTTTT,CASGGGGSNTGELFF
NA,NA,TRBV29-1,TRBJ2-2,TGCAGCGGCCAGGTTATTACCGGGGAGCTGTTTTTT,CSGQVITGELFF
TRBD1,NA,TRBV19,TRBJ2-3,TGTGCCAGTAATACACAGGGGGCTTACCCGTATTTT,CASNTQGAYPYF
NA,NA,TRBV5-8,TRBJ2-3,TGTGCCAGCAGCTCCGGCTACACTGGGGATACGCAGTATTTT,CASSSGYTGDTQYF
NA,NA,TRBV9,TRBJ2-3,TGTGCCAGCAGCCCTTCTCCAGATACGCAGTATTTT,CASSPSPDTQYF
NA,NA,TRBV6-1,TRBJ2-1,TGTGCCAGCAGTGACCGGACGGGGATGGGGTTTATGAATGGGCAGTTCTTC,CASSDRTGMGFMNGQFF
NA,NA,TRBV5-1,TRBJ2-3,TGCGCCAGCACCCAGACACGACCCACAGATACGCAGTATTTT,CASTQTRPTDTQYF
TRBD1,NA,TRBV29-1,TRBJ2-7,TGCAGCGTTGCCGGGACAGGACTCTACGAGCAGTACTTC,CSVAGTGLYEQYF
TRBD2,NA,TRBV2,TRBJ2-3,TGTGCCAGCAGTGGTACTAGCGGGGGTTTCAGCACAGATACGCAGTATTTT,CASSGTSGGFSTDTQYF
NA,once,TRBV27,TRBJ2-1,TGTGCCAGCAGTTTAGAATGGACGTCCTGGGGTGAGCAGTTCTTC,CASSLEWTSWGEQFF
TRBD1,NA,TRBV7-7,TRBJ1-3,TGTGCCAGCAGCCAAGGGACAGCCCTTTCTGGAAACACCATATATTTT,CASSQGTALSGNTIYF
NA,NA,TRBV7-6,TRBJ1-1,TGTGCCAGCAGCCCGGGGAGCAGGGGCACTGAAGCTTTCTTT,CASSPGSRGTEAFF
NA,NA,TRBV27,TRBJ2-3,TGTGCCAGCAGTTTATTTGATACGCAGTATTTT,CASSLFDTQYF
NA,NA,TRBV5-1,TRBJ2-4,TGCGCCAGCAGCCCGTTCAGGTCCGCGTTCGGGTACATTCAGTACTTC,CASSPFRSAFGYIQYF
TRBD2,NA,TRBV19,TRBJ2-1,TGTGCCAGTTCCATGTGGCTCGGCGGGAGAGACTCCTACAATGAGCAGTTCTTC,CASSMWLGGRDSYNEQFF
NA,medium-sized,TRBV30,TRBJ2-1,TGTGCCTGGAGTATCAGGGGATTCGGCTCCTACAATGAGCAGTTCTTC,CAWSIRGFGSYNEQFF
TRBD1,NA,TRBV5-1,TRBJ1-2,TGCGCCTCGGGACAGGGAGATTTAGACTATGGCTACACCTTC,CASGQGDLDYGYTF
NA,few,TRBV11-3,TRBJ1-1,TGTGCCAGCAGCTTAGGGGTCGGGACTGAAGCTTTCTTT,CASSLGVGTEAFF
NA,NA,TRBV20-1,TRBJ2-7,TGCAGTGCTAGAGTGCCCTCCGAGCAGTACTTC,CSARVPSEQYF
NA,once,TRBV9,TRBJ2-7,TGTGCCAGCAGCCCTCGGCCTTACGAGCAGTACTTC,CASSPRPYEQYF
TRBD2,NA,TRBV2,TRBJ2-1,TGTGCCACCAAGGGGGGGACTAGCGGGAGTCGGTCCTACAATGAGCAGTTCTTC,CATKGGTSGSRSYNEQFF
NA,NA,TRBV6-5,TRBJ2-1,TGTGCCAGCCATCTGGGGGTTCGGTACAATGAGCAGTTCTTC,CASHLGVRYNEQFF
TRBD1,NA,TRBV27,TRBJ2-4,TGTGCCAGCAGTACCTCCGGACAGGGGAGGGAGAAGTACTTC,CASSTSGQGREKYF
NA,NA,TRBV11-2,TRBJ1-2,TGTGCCAGCAGCCCCTCTGGCCGGACCCATAACTATGGCTACACCTTC,CASSPSGRTHNYGYTF
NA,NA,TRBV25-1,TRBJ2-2,TGTGCCAGCAGTGGGCCCCGGGACGAGAACACCGGGGAGCTGTTTTTT,CASSGPRDENTGELFF
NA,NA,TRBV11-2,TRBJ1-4,TGTGCCAGCAGCTCTTTGAGCTTGGTTCTAAATGAAAAACTGTTTTTT,CASSSLSLVLNEKLFF
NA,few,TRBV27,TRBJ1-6,TGTGCCAGCAGTTTACTACCCCCAGGGCGTAATTCACCCCTCCACTTT,CASSLLPPGRNSPLHF
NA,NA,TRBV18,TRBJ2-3,TGTGCCAGCAATGGGGGGGCTGATGAGGCGGCAGATACGCAGTATTTT,CASNGGADEAADTQYF
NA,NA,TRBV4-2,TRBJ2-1,TGTGCCAGCAGCCAAGCCCCTCCCACGGTCGACCGGGTCAATGAGCAGTTCTTC,CASSQAPPTVDRVNEQFF